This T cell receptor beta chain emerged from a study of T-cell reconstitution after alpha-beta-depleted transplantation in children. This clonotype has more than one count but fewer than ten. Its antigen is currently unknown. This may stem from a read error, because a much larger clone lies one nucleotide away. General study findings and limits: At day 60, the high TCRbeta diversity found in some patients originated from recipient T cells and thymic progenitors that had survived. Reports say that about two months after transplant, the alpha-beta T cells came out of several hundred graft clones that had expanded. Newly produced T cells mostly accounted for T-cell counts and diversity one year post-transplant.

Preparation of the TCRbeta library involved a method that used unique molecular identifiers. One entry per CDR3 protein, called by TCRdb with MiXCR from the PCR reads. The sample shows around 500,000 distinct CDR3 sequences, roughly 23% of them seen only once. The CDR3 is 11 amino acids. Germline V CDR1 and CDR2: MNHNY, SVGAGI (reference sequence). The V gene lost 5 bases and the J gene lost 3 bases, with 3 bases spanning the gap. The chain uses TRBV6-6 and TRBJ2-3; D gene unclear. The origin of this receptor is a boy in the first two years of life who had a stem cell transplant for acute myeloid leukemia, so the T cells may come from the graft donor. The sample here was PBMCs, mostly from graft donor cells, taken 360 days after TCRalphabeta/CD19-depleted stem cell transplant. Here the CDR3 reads CASSKTDTQYF. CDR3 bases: TGTGCCAGCAGTAAGACAGATACGCAGTATTTT.